One T cell receptor beta chain is described in this entry. Its antigen is undetermined. There are 13 residues in the CDR3. Germline loops: CDR1 SQVTM, CDR2 ANQGSEA. J was trimmed by 5 bases and V by 6 bases; bases with no gene match: 5. The data were taken from a study of cytomegalovirus exposure and HLA in healthy donors. Study-level findings and limits: Analysis was carried out at a later point, and it linked a missense DCLRE1C variant to TCR beta V- and J-gene trimming.

Researchers ran the PCR with 60 Vbeta and 13 Jbeta primers. Sequencing was performed with immunoSEQ multiplex PCR; in TCRdb, only in-frame clones are kept and a portion is missing. This sample has some 200,000 clones, with about 77% found just once. The chain is built from TRBV29-1 and TRBJ2-1; 9 bases agree with TRBD1. This receptor was obtained from a woman in her twenties or thirties in good health and CMV-seronegative. Sample: PBMCs. The CDR3 DNA reads TGCAGCGTGGGACAGGGCTTCGACAATGAGCAGTTCTTC. Translated: CSVGQGFDNEQFF.